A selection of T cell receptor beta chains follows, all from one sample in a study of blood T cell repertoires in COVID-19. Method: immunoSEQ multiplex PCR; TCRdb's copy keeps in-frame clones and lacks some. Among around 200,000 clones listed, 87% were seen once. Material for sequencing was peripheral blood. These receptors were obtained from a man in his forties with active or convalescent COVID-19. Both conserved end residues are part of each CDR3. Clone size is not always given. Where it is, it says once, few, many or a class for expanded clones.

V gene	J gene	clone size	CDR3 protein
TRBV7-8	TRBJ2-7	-	CASRLDTAYEQYF
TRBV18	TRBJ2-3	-	CASSFRRSGTDTQYF
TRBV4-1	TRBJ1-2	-	CASSQAGGGAGFSYNYGYTF
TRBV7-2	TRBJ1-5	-	CASSPQGGGGQPQHF
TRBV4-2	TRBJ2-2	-	CASSTGSGELFF
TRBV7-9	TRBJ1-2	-	CASSLDRLEANYGYTF
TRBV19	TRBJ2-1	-	CASSIAGGPFNEQFF
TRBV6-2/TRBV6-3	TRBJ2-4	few	CASSYQDIQYF
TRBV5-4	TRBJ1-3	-	CASSLGREAGNTIYF
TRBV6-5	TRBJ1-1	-	CASSQGTEAFF
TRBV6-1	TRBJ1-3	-	CASSVVAGVGNTIYF
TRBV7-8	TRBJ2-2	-	CASSFSGEGYTGELFF
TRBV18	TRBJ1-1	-	CASSPFDRNTEAFF
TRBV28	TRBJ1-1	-	CASSLLGTGFTEAFF
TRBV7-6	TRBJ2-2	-	CASQGARNGELFF
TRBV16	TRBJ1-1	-	CASSPLGRAGNTEAFF
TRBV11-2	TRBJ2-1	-	CASSLDRGRNEQFF
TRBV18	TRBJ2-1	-	CASSPREPYNEQFF
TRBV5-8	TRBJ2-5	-	CASSFSAAGGLETQYF
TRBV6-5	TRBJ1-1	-	CASTRRGNTEAFF
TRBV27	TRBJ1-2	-	CASSLVGQGESYGYTF
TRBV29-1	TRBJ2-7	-	CSVGGLEQYF
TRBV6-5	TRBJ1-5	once	CATGTGKSNQPQHF
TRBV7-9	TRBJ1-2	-	CASSSSGTPYGYTF
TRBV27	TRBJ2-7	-	CASSFQGGEQYF
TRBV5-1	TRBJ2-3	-	CASSFPTTGVGLSNYPDTQYF
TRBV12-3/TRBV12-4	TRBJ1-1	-	CASSLRDNSEAFF
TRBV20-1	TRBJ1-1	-	CGLGGVTEAFF
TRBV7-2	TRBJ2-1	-	CASSVGTGVEEQFF
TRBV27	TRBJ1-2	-	CASKAGANYGYTF
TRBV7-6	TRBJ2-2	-	CASRRTSGASNTGELFF
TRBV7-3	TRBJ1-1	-	CASSLGGETNTEAFF
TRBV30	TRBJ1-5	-	CAWSSVGGTPNQPQHF
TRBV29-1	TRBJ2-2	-	CSVGQGRTGELFF
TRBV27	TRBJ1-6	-	CASSLFYPGRGNNSPLHF
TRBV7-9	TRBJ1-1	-	CASERGTEAFF
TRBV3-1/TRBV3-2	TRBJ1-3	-	CASSRRLGTVGSGNTIYF
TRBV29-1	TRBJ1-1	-	CSVGIRRAGHLNTEAFF
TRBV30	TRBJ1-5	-	CAWTPGNEGQPQHF
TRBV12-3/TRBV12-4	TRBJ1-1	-	CASSTGVHTEAFF
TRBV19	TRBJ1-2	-	CASSPQGQGNYGYTF
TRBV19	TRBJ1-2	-	CASMARGDIVLPNYGYTF
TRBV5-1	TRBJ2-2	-	CASSLDGAGTGELFF
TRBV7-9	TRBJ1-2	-	CASSFYGENYGYTF
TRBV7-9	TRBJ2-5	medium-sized	CASRRTSGGEETQYF
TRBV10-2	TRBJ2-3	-	CASGISGGAFRADTQYF
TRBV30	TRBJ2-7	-	CAWSVGLAGGRGEQYF
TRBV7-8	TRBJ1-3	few	CASSLQGGSGNTIYF
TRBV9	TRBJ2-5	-	CASSAGTSGGQETQYF
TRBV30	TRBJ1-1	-	CAWSGTQGRPNTEAFF
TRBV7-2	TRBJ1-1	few	CASSSNPQDRGYNTEAFF
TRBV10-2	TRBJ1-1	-	CASSGDMNTEAFF
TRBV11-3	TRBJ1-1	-	CASSPGQNTEAFF
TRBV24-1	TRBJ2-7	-	CATSGQGGGYEQYF